This T cell receptor beta chain was sequenced for a study of CD8 T cells in ankylosing spondylitis. Molecular-barcoded quantitative 5'-RACE produced these TCR beta libraries. MiXCR, applied by TCRdb to the 5' RACE reads, yields one record per CDR3 protein. The table includes 750,000 to 850,000 distinct CDR3 sequences, about 11% detected once. Regarding the study as a whole: Disease-linked clones were reportedly significantly enriched in matched ankylosing spondylitis synovial fluid. In synovial fluid and blood from reactive arthritis, some motif variants were previously reported. Characteristic of ankylosing spondylitis blood, it appeared, was a TCR beta motif comprising eight highly homologous variants.

This clonotype has a handful of counts. No antigen is known for it. The CDR3 runs 13 residues. V was clipped by 7 bases and J by 4 bases, with 11 bases between them. Germline V gene sequence: CDR1 MNHEY, CDR2 SVGEGT. V and J are TRBV6-2 or TRBV6-3 and TRBJ1-5; D is unresolved. The specimen was blood, either unsorted or a sorted T cell fraction (not recorded which). This receptor was identified in a male donor with ankylosing spondylitis. The CDR3 nucleotides read TGTGCCAGCAAGCGGGGTTCAAATCAGCCCCAGCATTTT. Its protein product is CASKRGSNQPQHF.